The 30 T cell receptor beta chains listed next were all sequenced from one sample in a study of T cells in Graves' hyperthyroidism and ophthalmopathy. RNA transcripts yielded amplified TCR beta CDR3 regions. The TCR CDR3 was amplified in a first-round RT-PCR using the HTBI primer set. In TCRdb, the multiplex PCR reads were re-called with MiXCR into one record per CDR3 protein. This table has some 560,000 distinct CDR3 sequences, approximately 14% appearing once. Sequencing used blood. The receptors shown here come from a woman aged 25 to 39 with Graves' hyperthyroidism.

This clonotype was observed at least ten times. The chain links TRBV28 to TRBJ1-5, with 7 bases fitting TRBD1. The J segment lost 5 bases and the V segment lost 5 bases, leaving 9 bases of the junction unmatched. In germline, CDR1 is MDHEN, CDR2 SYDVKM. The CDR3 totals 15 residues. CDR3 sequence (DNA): TGTGCCAGCAGTCATGCGGACAGGAGGGATCAGCCCCAGCATTTT. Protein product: CASSHADRRDQPQHF. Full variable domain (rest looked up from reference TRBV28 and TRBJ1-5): DVKVTQSSRYLVKRTGEKVFLECVQDMDHENMFWYRQDPGLGLRLIYFSYDVKMKEKGDIPEGYSVSREKKERFSLILESASTNQTSMYLCASSHADRRDQPQHFGDGTRLSIL.

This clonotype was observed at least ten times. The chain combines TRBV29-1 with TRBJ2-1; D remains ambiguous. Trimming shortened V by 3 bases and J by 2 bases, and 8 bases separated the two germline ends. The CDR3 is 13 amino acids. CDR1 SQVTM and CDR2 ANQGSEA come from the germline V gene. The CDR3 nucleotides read TGCAGCGTTGACGAACAGCCCTACAATGAGCAGTTCTTC. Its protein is CSVDEQPYNEQFF.

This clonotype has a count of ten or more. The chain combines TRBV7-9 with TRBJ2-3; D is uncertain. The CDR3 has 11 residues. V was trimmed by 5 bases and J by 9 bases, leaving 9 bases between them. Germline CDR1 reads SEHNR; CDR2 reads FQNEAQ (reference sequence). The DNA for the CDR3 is TGTGCCAGCAGCCCACCTGGCACGCAGTATTTT. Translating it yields CASSPPGTQYF. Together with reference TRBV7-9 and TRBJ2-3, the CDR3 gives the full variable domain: DTGVSQNPRHKITKRGQNVTFRCDPISEHNRLYWYRQTLGQGPEFLTYFQNEAQLEKSRLLSDRFSAERPKGSFSTLEIQRTEQGDSAMYLCASSPPGTQYFGPGTRLTVL.

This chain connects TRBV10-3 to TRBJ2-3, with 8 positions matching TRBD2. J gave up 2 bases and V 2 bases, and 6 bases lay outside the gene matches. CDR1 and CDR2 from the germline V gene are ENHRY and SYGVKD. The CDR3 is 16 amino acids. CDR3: CAISEGVAGSTDTQYF. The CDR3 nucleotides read TGTGCCATCAGTGAGGGGGTAGCGGGGTCCACAGATACGCAGTATTTT.

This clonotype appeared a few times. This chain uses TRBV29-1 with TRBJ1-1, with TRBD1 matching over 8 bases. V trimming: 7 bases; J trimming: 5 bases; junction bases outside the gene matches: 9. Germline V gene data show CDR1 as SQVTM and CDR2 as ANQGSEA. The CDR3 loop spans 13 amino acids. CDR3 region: CSALDREWTEAFF. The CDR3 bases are TGCAGCGCTCTGGACAGGGAATGGACTGAAGCTTTCTTT.

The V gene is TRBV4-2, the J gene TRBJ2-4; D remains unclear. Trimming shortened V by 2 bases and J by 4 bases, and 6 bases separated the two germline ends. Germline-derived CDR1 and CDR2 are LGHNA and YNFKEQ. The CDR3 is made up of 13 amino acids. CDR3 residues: CASSQTGKNIQYF. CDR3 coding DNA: TGTGCCAGCAGCCAAACTGGGAAAAACATTCAGTACTTC.

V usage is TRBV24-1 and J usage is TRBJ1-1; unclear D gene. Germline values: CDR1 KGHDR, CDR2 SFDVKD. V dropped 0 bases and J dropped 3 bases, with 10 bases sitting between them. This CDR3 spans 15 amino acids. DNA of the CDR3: TGTGCCACCAGTGATTTGGAGTATCCCCACACTGAAGCTTTCTTT. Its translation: CATSDLEYPHTEAFF.

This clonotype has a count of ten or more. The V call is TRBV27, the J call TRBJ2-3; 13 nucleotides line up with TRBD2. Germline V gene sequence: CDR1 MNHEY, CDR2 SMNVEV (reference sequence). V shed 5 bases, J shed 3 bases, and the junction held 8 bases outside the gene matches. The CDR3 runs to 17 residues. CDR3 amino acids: CASSIRTSGSGTDTQYF. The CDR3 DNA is TGTGCCAGCAGTATAAGGACTAGCGGGAGTGGAACAGATACGCAGTATTTT.

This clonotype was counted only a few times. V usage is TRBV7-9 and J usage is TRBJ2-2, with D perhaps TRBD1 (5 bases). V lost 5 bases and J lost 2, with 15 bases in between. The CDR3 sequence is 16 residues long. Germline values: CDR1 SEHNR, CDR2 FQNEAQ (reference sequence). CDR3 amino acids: CASSPTPGINTGELFF. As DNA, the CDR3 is TGTGCCAGCAGCCCCACCCCAGGGATAAACACCGGGGAGCTGTTTTTT.

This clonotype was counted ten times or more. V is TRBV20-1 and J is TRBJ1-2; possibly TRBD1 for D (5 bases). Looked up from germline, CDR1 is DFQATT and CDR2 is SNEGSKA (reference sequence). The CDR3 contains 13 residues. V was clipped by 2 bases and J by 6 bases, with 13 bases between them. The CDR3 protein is CSARNTGENGYTF. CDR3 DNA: TGCAGTGCTAGAAATACAGGAGAGAATGGCTACACCTTC.

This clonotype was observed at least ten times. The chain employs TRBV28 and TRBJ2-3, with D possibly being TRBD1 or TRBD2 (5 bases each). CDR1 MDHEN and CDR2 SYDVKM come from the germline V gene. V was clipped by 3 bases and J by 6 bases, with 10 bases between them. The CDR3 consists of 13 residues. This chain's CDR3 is CASSLPGPDTQYF. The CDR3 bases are TGTGCCAGCAGTTTGCCGGGGCCGGATACGCAGTATTTT.

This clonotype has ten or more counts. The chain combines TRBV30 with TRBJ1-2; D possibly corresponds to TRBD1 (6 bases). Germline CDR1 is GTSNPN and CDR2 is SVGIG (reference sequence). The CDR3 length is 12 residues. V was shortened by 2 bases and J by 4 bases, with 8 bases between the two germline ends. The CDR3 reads CAWSKDSYGYTF. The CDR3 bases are TGTGCCTGGAGTAAGGACAGCTATGGCTACACCTTC.

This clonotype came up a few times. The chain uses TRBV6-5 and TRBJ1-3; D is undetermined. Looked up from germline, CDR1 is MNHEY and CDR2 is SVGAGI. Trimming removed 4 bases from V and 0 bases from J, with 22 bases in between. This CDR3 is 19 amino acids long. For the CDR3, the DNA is TGTGCCAGCAGTTCCCGGACCCCCAGACATCCCCTCTCTGGAAACACCATATATTTT. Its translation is CASSSRTPRHPLSGNTIYF.

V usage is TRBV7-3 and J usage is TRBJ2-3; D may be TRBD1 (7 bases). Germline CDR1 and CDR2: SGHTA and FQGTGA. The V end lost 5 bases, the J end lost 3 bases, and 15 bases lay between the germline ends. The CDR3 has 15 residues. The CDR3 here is CASSQNRGGTDTQYF. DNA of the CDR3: TGTGCCAGCAGCCAGAACAGGGGAGGTACAGATACGCAGTATTTT.

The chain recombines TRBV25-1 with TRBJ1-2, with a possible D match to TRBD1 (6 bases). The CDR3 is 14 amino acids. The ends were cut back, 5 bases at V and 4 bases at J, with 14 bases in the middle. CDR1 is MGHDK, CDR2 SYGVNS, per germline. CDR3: CASSLETGTYGYTF. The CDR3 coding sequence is TGTGCCAGCAGTTTGGAAACAGGGACCTATGGCTACACCTTC.

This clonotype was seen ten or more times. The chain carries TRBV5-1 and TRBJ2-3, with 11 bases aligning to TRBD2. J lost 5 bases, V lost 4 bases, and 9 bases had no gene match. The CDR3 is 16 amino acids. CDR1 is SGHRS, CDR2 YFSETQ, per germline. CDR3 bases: TGCGCCAGCAGCGAGGTACTAGCGGGAGAGGGAGATACGCAGTATTTT. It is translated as CASSEVLAGEGDTQYF.

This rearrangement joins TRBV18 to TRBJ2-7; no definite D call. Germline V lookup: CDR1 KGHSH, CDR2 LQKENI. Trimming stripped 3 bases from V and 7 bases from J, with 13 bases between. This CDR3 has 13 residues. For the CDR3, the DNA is TGTGCCAGCTCACCGTCGCGGAGCAGGGAGCAGTACTTC. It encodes CASSPSRSREQYF.

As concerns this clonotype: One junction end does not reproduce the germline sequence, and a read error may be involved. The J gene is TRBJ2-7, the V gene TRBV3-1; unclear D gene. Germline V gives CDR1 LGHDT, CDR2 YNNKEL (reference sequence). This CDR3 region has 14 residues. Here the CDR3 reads CASSQGNGLVERYF. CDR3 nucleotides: TGTGCCAGCAGCCAAGGCAACGGCCTTGTTGAGCGGTACTTC.

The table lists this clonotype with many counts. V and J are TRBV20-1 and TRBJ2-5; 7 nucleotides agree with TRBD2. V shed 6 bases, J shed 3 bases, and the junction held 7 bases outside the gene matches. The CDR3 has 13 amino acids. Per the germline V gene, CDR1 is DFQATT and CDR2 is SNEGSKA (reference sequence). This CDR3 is CSAHPGGKETQYF. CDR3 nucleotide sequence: TGCAGTGCCCACCCGGGGGGAAAAGAGACCCAGTACTTC.

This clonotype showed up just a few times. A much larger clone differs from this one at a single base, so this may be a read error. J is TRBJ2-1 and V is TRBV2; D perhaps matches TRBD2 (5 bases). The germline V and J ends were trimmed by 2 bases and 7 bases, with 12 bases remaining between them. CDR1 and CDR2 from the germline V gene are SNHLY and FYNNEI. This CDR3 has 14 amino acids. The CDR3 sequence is CASSEQAALNEQFF. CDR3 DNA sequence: TGTGCCAGCAGTGAACAAGCGGCATTGAATGAGCAGTTCTTC.

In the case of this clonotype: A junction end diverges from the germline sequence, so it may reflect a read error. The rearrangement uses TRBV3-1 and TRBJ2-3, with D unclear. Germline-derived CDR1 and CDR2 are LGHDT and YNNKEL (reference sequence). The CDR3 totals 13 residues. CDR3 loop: CASSSSNADTRYF. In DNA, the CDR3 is TGTGCCAGCAGCTCTAGTAATGCAGATACGCGGTATTTT.

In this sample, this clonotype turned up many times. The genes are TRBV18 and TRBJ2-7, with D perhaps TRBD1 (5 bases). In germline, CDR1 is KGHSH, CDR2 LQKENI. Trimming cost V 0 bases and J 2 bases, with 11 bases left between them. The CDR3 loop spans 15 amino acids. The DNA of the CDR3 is TGTGCCAGCTCACCACCGTTTCAGGGAACCTACGAGCAGTACTTC. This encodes CASSPPFQGTYEQYF. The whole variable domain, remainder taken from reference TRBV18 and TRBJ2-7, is NAGVMQNPRHLVRRRGQEARLRCSPMKGHSHVYWYRQLPEEGLKFMVYLQKENIIDESGMPKERFSAEFPKEGPSILRIQQVVRGDSAAYFCASSPPFQGTYEQYFGPGTRLTVT.

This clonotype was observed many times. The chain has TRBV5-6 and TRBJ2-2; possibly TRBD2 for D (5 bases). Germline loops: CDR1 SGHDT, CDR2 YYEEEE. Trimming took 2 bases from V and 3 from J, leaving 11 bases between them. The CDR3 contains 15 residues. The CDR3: CASSFDRTDTGELFF. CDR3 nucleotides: TGTGCCAGCAGCTTTGACCGGACTGACACCGGGGAGCTGTTTTTT.

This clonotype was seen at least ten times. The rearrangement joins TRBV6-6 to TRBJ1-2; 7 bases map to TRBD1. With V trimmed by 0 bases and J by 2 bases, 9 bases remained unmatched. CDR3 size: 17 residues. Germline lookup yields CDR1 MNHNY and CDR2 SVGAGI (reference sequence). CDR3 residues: CASSYSGPTGANYGYTF. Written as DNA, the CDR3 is TGTGCCAGCAGTTACTCTGGACCAACAGGGGCCAACTATGGCTACACCTTC.

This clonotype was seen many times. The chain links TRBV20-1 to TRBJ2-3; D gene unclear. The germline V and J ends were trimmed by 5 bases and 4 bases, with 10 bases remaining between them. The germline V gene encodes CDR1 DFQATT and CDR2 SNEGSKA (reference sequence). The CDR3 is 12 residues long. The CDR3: CSAEDSSDTQYF. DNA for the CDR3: TGCAGTGCTGAAGACTCCTCAGATACGCAGTATTTT.

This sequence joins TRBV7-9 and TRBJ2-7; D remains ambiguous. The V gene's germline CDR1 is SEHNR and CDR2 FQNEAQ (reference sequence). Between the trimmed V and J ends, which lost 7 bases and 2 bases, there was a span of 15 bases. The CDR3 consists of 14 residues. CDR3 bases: TGTGCCAGCACCCCCGCCGGGCCCGCCTACGAGCAGTACTTC. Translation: CASTPAGPAYEQYF.

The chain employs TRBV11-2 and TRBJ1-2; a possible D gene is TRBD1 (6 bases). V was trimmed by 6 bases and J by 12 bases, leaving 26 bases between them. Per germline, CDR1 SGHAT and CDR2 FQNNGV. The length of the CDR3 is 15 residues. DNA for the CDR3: TGTGCCAGCAGTTTATCCCGGACAGTAAGGGGGTTGAACACCTTC. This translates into CASSLSRTVRGLNTF. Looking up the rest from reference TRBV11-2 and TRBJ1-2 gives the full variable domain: EAGVAQSPRYKIIEKRQSVAFWCNPISGHATLYWYQQILGQGPKLLIQFQNNGVVDDSQLPKDRFSAERLKGVDSTLKIQPAKLEDSAVYLCASSLSRTVRGLNTFGSGTRLTVV.

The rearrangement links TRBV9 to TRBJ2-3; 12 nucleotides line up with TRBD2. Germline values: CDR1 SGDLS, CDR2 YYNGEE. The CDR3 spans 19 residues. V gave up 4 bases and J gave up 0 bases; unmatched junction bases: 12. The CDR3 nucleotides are TGTGCCAGCAGCCCCAGTCTAGCGGGAGGGCACTCTAGCACAGATACGCAGTATTTT. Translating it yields CASSPSLAGGHSSTDTQYF. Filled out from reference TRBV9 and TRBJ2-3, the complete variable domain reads DSGVTQTPKHLITATGQRVTLRCSPRSGDLSVYWYQQSLDQGLQFLIQYYNGEERAKGNILERFSAQQFPDLHSELNLSSLELGDSALYFCASSPSLAGGHSSTDTQYFGPGTRLTVL.

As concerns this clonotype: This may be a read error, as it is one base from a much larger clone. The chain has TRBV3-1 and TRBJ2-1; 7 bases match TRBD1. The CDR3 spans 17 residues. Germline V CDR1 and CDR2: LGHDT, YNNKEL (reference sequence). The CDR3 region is CASSQVQLGGSYNEQSF. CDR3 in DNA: TGTGCCAGCAGCCAAGTACAGCTAGGGGGCTCCTACAATGAGCAGTCCTTC.

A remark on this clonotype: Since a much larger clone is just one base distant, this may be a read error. The CDR3 here is CASSFDGLADTRYF. The CDR3 nucleotides read TGTGCCAGCAGCTTTGACGGGTTAGCAGATACGCGGTATTTT. The chain combines TRBV11-2 with TRBJ2-3; D remains unclear. CDR3 length: 14 amino acids. Germline values: CDR1 SGHAT, CDR2 FQNNGV.